This T cell receptor (beta chain) was identified in a study of cytomegalovirus exposure and HLA in healthy donors. The wider study: Early released data comprised about 85 million unique TCRs from HLA-typed donors.

Study-level results: The study reported that TCR beta sequences accurately predicted HLA-A and HLA-B alleles in most subjects.

Unmatched junction bases numbered 5, after V lost 3 bases and J lost 2 bases. This CDR3 spans 14 amino acids. Germline CDR1 SGHTS, CDR2 YDEGEE. Comment on this clone: The antigen is not known.

Researchers ran the PCR with 60 Vbeta and 13 Jbeta primers. TCRdb keeps only in-frame clones here, not all; method: immunoSEQ multiplex PCR. The table shows about 180,000 clones, with about 80% occurring only once. This sequence originates from a man aged 40-49 years in good health and CMV-seronegative. The sequenced material came from PBMCs. This chain links TRBV5-8 with TRBJ2-7; TRBD2 matches 7 bases. DNA for the CDR3: TGTGCCAGCAGCTATGGGGGAGGGGCCTACGAGCAGTACTTC. Encoded protein: CASSYGGGAYEQYF.